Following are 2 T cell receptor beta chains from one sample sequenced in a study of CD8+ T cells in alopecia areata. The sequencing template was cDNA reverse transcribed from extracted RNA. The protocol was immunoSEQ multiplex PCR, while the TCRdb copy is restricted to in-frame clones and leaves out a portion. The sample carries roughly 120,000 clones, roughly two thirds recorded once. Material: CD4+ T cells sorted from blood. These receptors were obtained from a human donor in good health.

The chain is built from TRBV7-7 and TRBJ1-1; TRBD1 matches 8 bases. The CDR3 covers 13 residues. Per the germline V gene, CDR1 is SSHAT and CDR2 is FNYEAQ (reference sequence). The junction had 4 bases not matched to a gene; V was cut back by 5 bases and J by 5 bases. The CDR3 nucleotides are TGTGCCAGCAGCCCCGGACAGGGTACTGAAGCTTTCTTT. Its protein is CASSPGQGTEAFF.

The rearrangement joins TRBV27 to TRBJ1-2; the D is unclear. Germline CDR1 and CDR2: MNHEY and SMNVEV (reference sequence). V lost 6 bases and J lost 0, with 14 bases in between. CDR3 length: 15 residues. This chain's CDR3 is CASSPSGGPNYGYTF. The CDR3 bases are TGTGCCAGCAGCCCCTCGGGTGGACCTAACTATGGCTACACCTTC.